The rows below give T cell receptor beta chains drawn from one sample of a study of T-cell reconstitution after alpha-beta-depleted transplantation in children. One entry per CDR3 protein results from TCRdb running MiXCR on the PCR reads. The sample lists tens of thousands of distinct CDR3 sequences; roughly a sixth were seen once. Here the sequenced sample was PBMCs, mostly from graft donor cells, taken 60 days after TCRalphabeta/CD19-depleted stem cell transplant. The source of these receptors is a male patient under 10 years old who had a stem cell transplant for acute lymphoblastic leukemia, so the T cells may come from the graft donor. Both conserved end residues are part of each CDR3. D genes are given only for firm matches. The listing skips clone size in some rows; elsewhere it reads once, few, many or a size class.

cdr3_length	v_call	clone_size	d_call	j_call	cdr3_nt	cdr3_aa
14	TRBV12-3/TRBV12-4	NA	TRBD2	TRBJ2-7	TGTGCCAGCACCTTAGCGGGGGTAACCTACGAGCAGTACTTC	CASTLAGVTYEQYF
14	TRBV28	NA	NA	TRBJ2-5	TGTGCCAGCAGTCCTACGGCGTACCAAGAGACCCAGTACTTC	CASSPTAYQETQYF
14	TRBV11-3	NA	TRBD1	TRBJ2-1	TGTGCCAGCAGCCCCCGGGACAGCTTTCCTGAGCAGTTCTTC	CASSPRDSFPEQFF
18	TRBV10-3	NA	TRBD1	TRBJ1-3	TGTGCCATCAGTGAGTCGTATGGGACAGGGGGTCCTGGAAACACCATATATTTT	CAISESYGTGGPGNTIYF
14	TRBV11-2	few	NA	TRBJ1-6	TGTGCCAGCAGCTTAGAGGGGCTTAGGGCACCCCTCCACTTT	CASSLEGLRAPLHF
19	TRBV9	once	NA	TRBJ2-6	TGTGCCAGCAGCTATTCGAAGTTCGGACAACTCTCTGGGGCCAACGTCCTGACTTTC	CASSYSKFGQLSGANVLTF
15	TRBV2	NA	NA	TRBJ1-3	TGTGCCAGCAGTGTTTCGCAGGGAACTGGAAACACCATATATTTT	CASSVSQGTGNTIYF
15	TRBV20-1	few	NA	TRBJ2-3	TGCAGTGCTACACACGTCGGGGGTCTGGCAGATACGCAGTATTTT	CSATHVGGLADTQYF
17	TRBV20-1	few	TRBD2	TRBJ2-2	TGCAGTGCTCCGACCCGGACTAGCGGGCTTAACACCGGGGAGCTGTTTTTT	CSAPTRTSGLNTGELFF
17	TRBV15	NA	TRBD1	TRBJ1-3	TGTGCCACCAGCAGAGATCTAGGACAGGGAACTGGAAACACCATATATTTT	CATSRDLGQGTGNTIYF
15	TRBV7-2	many	NA	TRBJ2-7	TGTGCCAGCAGCTTATCAGCTACGACCTCCTACGAGCAGTACTTC	CASSLSATTSYEQYF
13	TRBV28	many	NA	TRBJ2-7	TGTGCCAGCAGTTTCTGGGACACCTACGAGCAGTACTTC	CASSFWDTYEQYF
13	TRBV27	NA	TRBD1	TRBJ1-2	TGTGCCAGCAGCCGGGACAGCTACTCGTTCTACACCTTC	CASSRDSYSFYTF
16	TRBV12-3/TRBV12-4	few	TRBD2	TRBJ2-3	TGTGCCAGCAGTCCTCCGACCTTACTAGCGGGAGGGACGCAGTATTTT	CASSPPTLLAGGTQYF
14	TRBV6-1	few	TRBD2	TRBJ2-5	TGTGCCAGCACCCTTAGCGGGGGCGGGGAGACCCAGTACTTC	CASTLSGGGETQYF
13	TRBV28	few	NA	TRBJ2-7	TGTGCCAGCAGTTTATTAGTCACCTACGAGCAGTACTTC	CASSLLVTYEQYF
11	TRBV5-4	NA	NA	TRBJ2-3	TGTGCCAGCAAGGGATCAGATACGCAGTATTTT	CASKGSDTQYF
14	TRBV11-2	few	NA	TRBJ2-2	TGTGCCAGCAGCTTAGGATTCGGGACCGGGGAGCTGTTTTTT	CASSLGFGTGELFF
12	TRBV12-3/TRBV12-4	NA	NA	TRBJ2-2	TGTGCCTACCGGGGGCGCTCGGGGGAGCTGTTTTTT	CAYRGRSGELFF
16	TRBV25-1	many	NA	TRBJ2-1	TGTGCCAGCAGTGACGAGGGTGGGGGCGTCTACAATGAGCAGTTCTTC	CASSDEGGGVYNEQFF
12	TRBV12-3/TRBV12-4	NA	NA	TRBJ1-5	TGTGCCAGCACTACCGGAGGTCAGCCCCAGCATTTT	CASTTGGQPQHF
13	TRBV20-1	NA	TRBD2	TRBJ2-1	TGCAGTGCTCACAGCGGGGGGTTCAATGAGCAGTTCTTC	CSAHSGGFNEQFF
16	TRBV24-1	many	NA	TRBJ2-3	TGTGCCACCAGTGATTCCCTGCGGGTGGGCACAGATACGCAGTATTTT	CATSDSLRVGTDTQYF
13	TRBV12-3/TRBV12-4	many	TRBD1	TRBJ2-3	TGTGCCAGCAAGACAGGGGGCACAGATACGCAGTATTTT	CASKTGGTDTQYF
17	TRBV28	NA	TRBD1	TRBJ1-5	TGTGCCAGCAGTCCGAGACAGGGGGCAGGGGGTAATCAGCCCCAGCATTTT	CASSPRQGAGGNQPQHF
14	TRBV7-9	many	TRBD2	TRBJ2-3	TGTGCCAGCAGTGCTAGCGGACTCACAGATACGCAGTATTTT	CASSASGLTDTQYF
19	TRBV5-1	NA	NA	TRBJ2-2	TGCGCCAGCAGCTGGCCCGGGGCCCCAAGATATCAAAGCACCGGGGAGCTGTTTTTT	CASSWPGAPRYQSTGELFF
12	TRBV20-1	many	TRBD2	TRBJ2-5	TGCAGTGCTGGGGGGGGCCAAGAGACCCAGTACTTC	CSAGGGQETQYF
14	TRBV12-3/TRBV12-4	NA	NA	TRBJ2-1	TGTGCCAGCACTCCAAAGGGTAGCCGGAATGAGCAGTTCTTC	CASTPKGSRNEQFF
14	TRBV10-2	NA	NA	TRBJ2-7	TGCGCCAGCAGTGAGGACGGGGGGCACTACGAGCAGTACTTC	CASSEDGGHYEQYF
14	TRBV20-1	NA	NA	TRBJ1-3	TGCAGTGCTCGGAAGACAGACTCTGGAAACACCATATATTTT	CSARKTDSGNTIYF
15	TRBV7-4	many	NA	TRBJ1-4	TGTGCCAGCAACCAGGGGAGGACAGTCTGGGAAAAACTGTTTTTT	CASNQGRTVWEKLFF
16	TRBV9	few	NA	TRBJ1-3	TGTGCCAGCAGCGTAGCAGGGTACGTAAGCGGAAACACCATATATTTT	CASSVAGYVSGNTIYF
17	TRBV7-2	few	TRBD1	TRBJ1-4	TGTGCCAGCAGCTTACTTGGGCAGGGGGCGCCGGTCGAAAAACTGTTTTTT	CASSLLGQGAPVEKLFF
13	TRBV7-2	NA	TRBD1	TRBJ1-6	TGTGCCAGCAGCCCCCAGGGGGACTCACCCCTCCACTTT	CASSPQGDSPLHF
16	TRBV11-2	many	TRBD1	TRBJ2-7	TGTGCCAGCAGCCGAAATGCCGGGACAGGGGCCTACGAGCAGTACTTC	CASSRNAGTGAYEQYF
15	TRBV15	many	TRBD2	TRBJ2-1	TGTGCCACCTCCTCGGGGACTAGCATCGACAATGAGCAGTTCTTC	CATSSGTSIDNEQFF
15	TRBV7-2	once	NA	TRBJ1-3	TGTGCCAGCAGCTTAGTGGCCAGCTCTGGAAACACCATATATTTT	CASSLVASSGNTIYF
16	TRBV5-1	NA	TRBD2	TRBJ2-5	TGCGCCAGCAGCACCTGGACTAGCGGGAGATGGGAGACCCAGTACTTC	CASSTWTSGRWETQYF
16	TRBV19	NA	TRBD1	TRBJ1-1	TGTGCCAGTACGAAGCTTACAGGGGGTATGAACACTGAAGCTTTCTTT	CASTKLTGGMNTEAFF
16	TRBV14	hyperexpanded	NA	TRBJ2-5	TGTGCCAGCAGCCAAGTCGACAGGTTGGGCCAAGAGACCCAGTACTTC	CASSQVDRLGQETQYF
12	TRBV19	NA	NA	TRBJ1-2	TGTGCCAGTAGGCAAGGGACCTATGGCTACACCTTC	CASRQGTYGYTF
11	TRBV6-2/TRBV6-3	NA	NA	TRBJ2-7	TGTGCCAGCACGGCCGGATTCGAGCAGTACTTC	CASTAGFEQYF
14	TRBV7-2	few	NA	TRBJ2-4	TGTGCCAGCACCTCTCCGCGCGGACAGAACATTCAGTACTTC	CASTSPRGQNIQYF
13	TRBV19	NA	NA	TRBJ2-5	TGTGCCAGTAGTTCGGTGGCTGGAGAGACCCAGTACTTC	CASSSVAGETQYF
14	TRBV7-9	NA	NA	TRBJ1-5	TGTGCCAGCAGCTTACAGGGTGGAAATCAGCCCCAGCATTTT	CASSLQGGNQPQHF
16	TRBV12-3/TRBV12-4	NA	TRBD2	TRBJ2-3	TGTGCCAGCAGCCTGGGGTGGACTAGCGGTTCTGATACGCAGTATTTT	CASSLGWTSGSDTQYF
15	TRBV5-1	NA	TRBD1	TRBJ1-4	TGCGCCAGCAGCTTAGGGACAGTTTCTAATGAAAAACTGTTTTTT	CASSLGTVSNEKLFF
15	TRBV9	few	NA	TRBJ2-3	TGTGCCAGCAGCGGCGGTGGGGGGGCGGGAGATACGCAGTATTTT	CASSGGGGAGDTQYF
18	TRBV6-1	NA	TRBD2	TRBJ2-1	TGTGCCAGCAGCCCTGGACTAGGTGCACCGCCTTTCGCCAATGAGCAGTTCTTC	CASSPGLGAPPFANEQFF
14	TRBV13	few	TRBD2	TRBJ2-5	TGTGCCAGCAGCTACAGAGCGGGGGTGGAGACCCAGTACTTC	CASSYRAGVETQYF
14	TRBV7-2	NA	NA	TRBJ2-1	TGTGCCAGCAGCTTAACAACGGGGGTCAATGAGCAGTTCTTC	CASSLTTGVNEQFF
14	TRBV12-3/TRBV12-4	NA	NA	TRBJ1-5	TGTGCCAGCAGTCCACAGGTGCTCGGTCAGCCCCAGCATTTT	CASSPQVLGQPQHF
17	TRBV6-2/TRBV6-3	many	TRBD2	TRBJ2-1	TGTGCCAGCAGTTACTCTATTAGCGGGAGCCCCTACAATGAGCAGTTCTTC	CASSYSISGSPYNEQFF
16	TRBV7-6	many	NA	TRBJ2-5	TGTGCCAGCAGCCCCTCCCTTCAGGGGTCAGGGGAGACCCAGTACTTC	CASSPSLQGSGETQYF